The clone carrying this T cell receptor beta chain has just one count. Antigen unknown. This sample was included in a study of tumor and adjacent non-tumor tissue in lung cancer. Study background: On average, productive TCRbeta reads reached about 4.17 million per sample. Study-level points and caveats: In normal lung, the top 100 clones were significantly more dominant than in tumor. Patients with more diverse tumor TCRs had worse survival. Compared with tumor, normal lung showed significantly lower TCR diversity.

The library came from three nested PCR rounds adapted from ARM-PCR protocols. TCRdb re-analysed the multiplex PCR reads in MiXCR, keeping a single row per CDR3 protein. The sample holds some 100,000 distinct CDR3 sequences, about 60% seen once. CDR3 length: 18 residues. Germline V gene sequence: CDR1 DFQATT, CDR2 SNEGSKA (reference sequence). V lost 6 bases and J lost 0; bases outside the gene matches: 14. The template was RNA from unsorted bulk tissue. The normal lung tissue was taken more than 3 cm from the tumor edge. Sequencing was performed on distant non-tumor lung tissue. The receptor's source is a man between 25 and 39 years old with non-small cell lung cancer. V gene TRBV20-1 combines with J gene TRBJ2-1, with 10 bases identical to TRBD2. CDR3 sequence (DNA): TGCAGTGCCAGATATACTAGCGGGGTCCGTAGCTCCTACAATGAGCAGTTCTTC. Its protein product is CSARYTSGVRSSYNEQFF.